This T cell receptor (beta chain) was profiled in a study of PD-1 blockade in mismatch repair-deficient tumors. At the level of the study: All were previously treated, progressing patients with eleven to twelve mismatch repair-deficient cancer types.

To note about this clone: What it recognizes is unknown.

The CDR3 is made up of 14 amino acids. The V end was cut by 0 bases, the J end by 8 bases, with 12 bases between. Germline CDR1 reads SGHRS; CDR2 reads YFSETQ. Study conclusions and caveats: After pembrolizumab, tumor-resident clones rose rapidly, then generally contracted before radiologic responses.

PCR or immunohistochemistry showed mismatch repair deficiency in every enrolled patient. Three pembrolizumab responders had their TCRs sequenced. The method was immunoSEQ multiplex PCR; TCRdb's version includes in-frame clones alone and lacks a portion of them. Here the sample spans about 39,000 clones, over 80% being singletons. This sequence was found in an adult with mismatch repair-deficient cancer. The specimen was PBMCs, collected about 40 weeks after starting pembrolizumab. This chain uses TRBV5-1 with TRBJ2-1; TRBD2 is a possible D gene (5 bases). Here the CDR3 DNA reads TGCGCCAGCAGCTTGGCCTGGACTGGGGATGAGCAGTTCTTC. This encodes CASSLAWTGDEQFF.